This T cell receptor beta chain was profiled in a study of T cell responses to AZD1222 COVID-19 vaccine. Study observations and caveats: White British people made up most donors, females outnumbered males, and clonal diversity was possibly underestimated. Repertoires were obtained only post-peak T cell response. Spike-specific TCR breadth rose after two AZD1222 doses, and depth rose as well.

Profiling relied on immunoSEQ multiplex PCR, and the TCRdb table lists in-frame clones only, not all of them. The repertoire has under 100,000 clones, over 70% of them found once; the top ten carry roughly 15%. Note on this clone: Its antigen remains unknown.

CDR3 length: 16 residues. The V gene's germline CDR1 is PRHDT and CDR2 FYEKMQ (reference sequence). V shed 2 bases and J shed 1 base, with 14 bases lying between them. The chain is built from TRBV13 and TRBJ2-5, with D possibly being TRBD2 (6 bases). The sample was peripheral blood, taken on day 0 of AZD1222 vaccination. This clonotype was obtained from an adult in good health. Here the CDR3 reads CASSLFFGGVQETQYF. CDR3 sequence (DNA): TGTGCCAGCAGCTTATTCTTCGGCGGGGTCCAAGAGACCCAGTACTTC.